This record looks at one T cell receptor (beta chain) sequence and its context. There is no known antigen for this receptor. Base quality data are lacking; no much larger clone is found one base away. The CDR3 regions of human TCRbeta chains were analyzed by immunosequencing. The published analysis was carried out like this. Repertoire TCRs were matched against a reference library of SARS-CoV-2-specific TCRs generated with the MIRA antigen-specificity platform. Breadth was defined as the fraction of unique TCRs that were SARS-CoV-2-associated, and depth was defined as the fraction of total T cells that were SARS-CoV-2-associated. Using the MIRA data, each spike-specific TCR was assigned both to the spike region to which the TCR was reactive and to a CD4 or CD8 class. Log10-transformed breadth and depth values were compared by one-way ANOVA with Sidak's multiple comparisons tests. What TCRdb holds here is the immuneACCESS table cut down to in-frame rearrangements. Part of the clones is not present; checked against another copy, under half of the missing clones reflect an unresolved V gene, and the others are unexplained. Clone size and V and J calls were adopted from that table, with D and trimming inferred from the DNA. The sample includes about 160,000 clones, with roughly 88% observed a single time. 4.3% of the sample is held by the ten biggest clonotypes.

The data stem from a study of T cell responses to AZD1222 COVID-19 vaccine listed by TCRdb under 2021. For context, the study as a whole: TCR sequencing covered over 230 trial participants: nearly 210 given two doses of AZD1222 and 26 given two doses of MenACWY control vaccine. Trial participants were enrolled into age subgroups of 18-55, 56-69 and 70-plus years, which contained about 150, 27 and 61 TCR-sequenced participants, respectively. Overall study results and their limits: Nearly half of unique spike-specific TCRs reportedly recognized epitopes outside regions mutated in the B.1.351 and B.1.1.7 variants. Participants were mostly white British, with more females than males. The authors suggested clonal diversity may have been underestimated. The 56-69-year group was small, and its depth increase did not reach significance, likely because of low power. After two AZD1222 doses, both the breadth and the depth of spike-specific TCRs were significantly higher than at day 0 and than in MenACWY recipients. Because no samples from the day 14 peak response were available, repertoires could be characterized only after the peak T cell response. Conclusions about previously exposed vaccinees are limited because only a handful of AZD1222 recipients were SARS-CoV-2 seropositive at baseline. CD4 TCRs associated with the vaccine covered the entire spike protein, and the dominant responses were in regions 160-218 and 743-854.

The CDR3 measures 14 amino acids from cysteine to phenylalanine. Only the CDR3 DNA is retained, 42 bases long and in frame from the first base. In the germline V gene (reference sequence), CDR1 corresponds to LGHDT and CDR2 to YNNKEL. Trimming costs V 1 base and J 5 bases, and their ends lie 11 bases apart. The time point label, read with the paper, signifies: about 28 days (+/-7) after the second vaccine dose. AZD1222 recipients given second doses at about 4 weeks or at about 12 weeks were pooled, since spike-specific TCR depth and breadth were not found to differ between the two schedules. Vaccinee samples were obtained from the UK trials COV001 and COV002, which included a single-blind randomized controlled phase 2/3 trial of AZD1222 (ChAdOx1 nCoV-19) in healthy adults. For TCRbeta chain sequencing, PBMC samples were collected from trial participants at day 0 and at day 28 after the second dose.

The chain is made from TRBV3-1 (or the pseudogene TRBV3-2) and TRBJ1-2, with a tentative D gene TRBD1 over 6 matching bases. The sequencing used peripheral blood, collected 28 days after the second AZD1222 dose. The TCR sequence derives from an adult who received the AZD1222 COVID-19 vaccine. For the CDR3, the sequence is CASSQGEGGYGYTF. The nucleotides are TGTGCCAGCAGCCAAGGGGAAGGGGGGTATGGCTACACCTTC.